These T cell receptor beta chains were read from a single sample in a study of blood T cell repertoires in COVID-19. TCRdb keeps only in-frame clones here, not all; method: immunoSEQ multiplex PCR. The data hold about 210,000 clones, with over 75% observed a single time. Sequenced sample: PBMCs or T cells enriched from blood (not recorded which). All receptors derive from a man aged 30-40 years in a cohort exposed to, infected with or recovered from COVID-19 (not recorded which). Both conserved end residues are part of each CDR3. Each record gives: D gene, V gene, CDR3 protein. A D gene is named only where the DNA matches it firmly.

d_gene: -; v_gene: TRBV28; CDR3aa: CASSFSPTWEQYF
d_gene: -; v_gene: TRBV11-3; CDR3aa: CASSFAGARLVTEAFF
d_gene: TRBD2; v_gene: TRBV5-1; CDR3aa: CASSPGGADQETQYF
d_gene: -; v_gene: TRBV7-2; CDR3aa: CASSLEDSRLLAFF
d_gene: -; v_gene: TRBV6-1; CDR3aa: CASSEVRQRANYGYTF
d_gene: TRBD1; v_gene: TRBV6-1; CDR3aa: CASSDRRRQGTYEQYF
d_gene: TRBD2; v_gene: TRBV9; CDR3aa: CASSVALAGVETQYF
d_gene: -; v_gene: TRBV7-8; CDR3aa: CASSQSIASRNTEAFF
d_gene: -; v_gene: TRBV11-2; CDR3aa: CASTLSPNNEQFF
d_gene: TRBD2; v_gene: TRBV7-8; CDR3aa: CASSLAAGLAGGRETQYF
d_gene: -; v_gene: TRBV24-1; CDR3aa: CATSDGSLNEQFF
d_gene: TRBD2; v_gene: TRBV7-2; CDR3aa: CASSILGGRAVNNEQFF
d_gene: TRBD2; v_gene: TRBV18; CDR3aa: CASSPMGLAGGTDTQYF
d_gene: TRBD1; v_gene: TRBV10-1; CDR3aa: CASSELSSGTETYEQYF
d_gene: -; v_gene: TRBV28; CDR3aa: CASMTEGTFYEQYF
d_gene: TRBD2; v_gene: TRBV12-5; CDR3aa: CASGSPDKIATGDPSGSPLYEQYF
d_gene: TRBD1; v_gene: TRBV19; CDR3aa: CASSRTRTGNIQYF
d_gene: -; v_gene: TRBV12-3/TRBV12-4; CDR3aa: CASSPPGIHEQFF
d_gene: -; v_gene: TRBV14; CDR3aa: CASSEKQGFSNEQFF
d_gene: TRBD2; v_gene: TRBV4-2; CDR3aa: CASSQPGLAGSSYEQYF
d_gene: TRBD1; v_gene: TRBV11-2; CDR3aa: CASSSGQGSYNEQFF
d_gene: -; v_gene: TRBV7-8; CDR3aa: CASSLGGGQYF